This T cell receptor (beta chain) was sequenced in a study of cytomegalovirus exposure and HLA in healthy donors. The study, taken as a whole, reports: In vitro experiments confirmed that three CMV-associated chains were specific for CMV antigens. Reports described diagnosis of cytomegalovirus status by the classifier as highly specific and sensitive. The study flagged some 180 TCR beta chains as cytomegalovirus-associated.

CDR1 and CDR2 from the germline V gene are SSHAT and FNYEAQ (reference sequence). Trimming removed 5 bases from V and 6 bases from J; junction bases left unmatched: 13. The CDR3 covers 17 residues. In regard to this clone: No antigen is known for it.

The donors formed part of the roughly 120-subject validation cohort, distinct from the approximately 630-subject first cohort. The assay was immunoSEQ multiplex PCR, and TCRdb's table has in-frame clones only and misses some. The sample has roughly 260,000 clones, about 86% seen once. Sequencing input: PBMCs. The J gene is TRBJ2-3, the V gene TRBV7-7, with TRBD2 identical over 11 bases. The source of this sequence is a man aged 18 to 29 in good health and CMV-seronegative. The CDR3 coding sequence is TGTGCCAGCAGCCCCTCTGGTAGCGGGAGGGATTCGGATACGCAGTATTTT. This encodes CASSPSGSGRDSDTQYF.